This T cell receptor (beta chain) was captured by sequencing in a study of synovial regulatory T cells in juvenile arthritis. Study-wide background: A few patients were therapy-naive; five or six received methotrexate alone.

CDR1 is MNHNY and CDR2 is SVGAGI in the germline V gene (reference sequence). There are 13 residues in the CDR3. Nucleotide data are not available. This clone counts as medium-sized by frequency. Matched peripheral blood accompanied the synovial fluid taken from each patient with active arthritis. Roughly 11-patient cohort: 11 active juvenile idiopathic arthritis patients, 3 polyarticular, 8 oligoarticular. TCRdb keeps only in-frame clones here, not all; method: immunoSEQ multiplex PCR. In total, the table holds approximately 720 clones. The sample consisted of Treg cells from the synovium. This chain links TRBV6-6 with TRBJ1-5; TCRdb's assignment of TRBD1 cannot be checked, as there is no DNA. The source of this sequence is a donor between 2 and 29 years old with juvenile idiopathic arthritis. The CDR3 loop reads CASSLQGYQPQHF.